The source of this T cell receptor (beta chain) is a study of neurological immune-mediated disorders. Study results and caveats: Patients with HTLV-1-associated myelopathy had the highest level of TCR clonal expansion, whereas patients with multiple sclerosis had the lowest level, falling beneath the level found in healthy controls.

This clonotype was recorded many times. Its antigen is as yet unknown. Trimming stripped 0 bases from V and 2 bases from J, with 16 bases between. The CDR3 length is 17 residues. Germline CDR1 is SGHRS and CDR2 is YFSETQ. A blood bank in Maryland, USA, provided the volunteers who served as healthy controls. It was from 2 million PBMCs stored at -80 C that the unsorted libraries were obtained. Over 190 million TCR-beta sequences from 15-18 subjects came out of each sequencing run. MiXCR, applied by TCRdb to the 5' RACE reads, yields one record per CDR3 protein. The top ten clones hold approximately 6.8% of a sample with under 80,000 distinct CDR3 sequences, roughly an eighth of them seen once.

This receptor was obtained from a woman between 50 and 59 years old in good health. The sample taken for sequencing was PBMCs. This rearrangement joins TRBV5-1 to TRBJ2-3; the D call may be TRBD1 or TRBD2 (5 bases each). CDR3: CASSLVVSGPPTDTQYF. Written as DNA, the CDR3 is TGCGCCAGCAGCTTGGTTGTCTCGGGGCCCCCCACAGATACGCAGTATTTT. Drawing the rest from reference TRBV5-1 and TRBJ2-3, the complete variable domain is KAGVTQTPRYLIKTRGQQVTLSCSPISGHRSVSWYQQTPGQGLQFLFEYFSETQRNKGNFPGRFSGRQFSNSRSEMNVSTLELGDSALYLCASSLVVSGPPTDTQYFGPGTRLTVL.